The 24 T cell receptor beta chains listed next were all sequenced from one sample in a study of metastatic and nonmetastatic thyroid tumors (dated by TCRdb to 2019 to 2021). Before undergoing thyroid surgery, none of the patients had been given any kind of treatment. The library was built by means of PCR. Instrument on record: Illumina HiSeq 4000. TCRdb reran the public reads through fastp at Q25 and MiXCR, keeping productive beta chains. Within this sample are fewer than 20,000 clones, with around 23% of them counted one time only. The ten largest clones take up approximately 15% of the sample. The sample comprised adjacent normal tissue. The source of these receptors is a female donor with papillary thyroid cancer or a benign thyroid nodule (not recorded which). Some clones in this sample may be carry-over from other donors' samples.

This clone was recorded a few times. The chain recombines TRBV10-3 with TRBJ2-1; D not certain. The CDR3 spans 13 residues. Trimming pared 9 bases from V and 7 bases from J, leaving 16 bases between. Germline V lookup: CDR1 ENHRY, CDR2 SYGVKD. CDR3 in amino acids: CAIGRSAENEQFF. DNA for the CDR3: TGTGCCATAGGACGTTCAGCTGAGAATGAGCAGTTCTTC.

This clone was observed a handful of times. The chain combines TRBV6-4 with TRBJ2-3; no firm D call. The CDR3 is 13 amino acids. From germline, CDR1 is MRHNA and CDR2 SNTAGT. Trimming stripped 4 bases from V and 6 bases from J, with 11 bases between. CDR3 protein: CASSVTEKDTQYF. The CDR3 DNA follows: TGTGCCAGCAGTGTTACAGAAAAGGATACGCAGTATTTT.

The chain employs TRBV20-1 and TRBJ1-5; TRBD1 agrees at 7 bases. The CDR3 is made up of 15 amino acids. The junction had 16 bases not matched to a gene; V was cut back by 7 bases and J by 7 bases. Germline V gene lookup returns CDR1 DFQATT and CDR2 SNEGSKA (reference sequence). The CDR3 sequence is CSVLNVQGLWQPQHF. The DNA of the CDR3 is TGCAGTGTTCTGAACGTACAGGGGCTGTGGCAGCCCCAGCATTTT.

By share, this clone ranks as medium-sized. V usage is TRBV6-1 and J usage is TRBJ2-3, with D unresolved. The length of the CDR3 is 14 residues. V was trimmed by 11 bases and J by 4 bases, leaving 19 bases between them. Germline V lookup: CDR1 MNHNS, CDR2 SASEGT. The DNA for the CDR3 is TGTGCCTGTGCTGCGTTCAAAAACGCAGATACGCAGTATTTT. Protein sequence: CACAAFKNADTQYF.

This clone was seen a handful of times. J is TRBJ1-3 and V is TRBV2; a weak D match, TRBD1 (5 bases). Trimming stripped 6 bases from V and 2 bases from J, with 14 bases between. The CDR3 totals 15 residues. Germline CDR1 and CDR2: SNHLY and FYNNEI. In DNA form, the CDR3 reads TGTGCCAGCAGATCAATGGGGGTTGCTGGAAACACCATATATTTT. Its protein product is CASRSMGVAGNTIYF.

V gene TRBV6-2 or TRBV6-3 combines with J gene TRBJ2-7; 10 nucleotides agree with TRBD1. Germline V gene sequence: CDR1 MNHEY, CDR2 SVGEGT. The V gene end was trimmed by 2 bases and the J gene end by 7 bases; junction bases not matched to a gene: 8. This CDR3 comprises 15 residues. The CDR3 protein is CASSYPGQGSREQYF. The CDR3 DNA is TGTGCCAGCAGTTACCCGGGACAGGGGTCGAGGGAGCAGTACTTC.

The table lists this clone with a count of one. This chain links TRBV20-1 with TRBJ1-2; D is ambiguous. Germline V CDR1 and CDR2: DFQATT, SNEGSKA (reference sequence). The length of the CDR3 is 14 residues. V shed 1 base and J shed 3 bases, with 12 bases lying between them. The CDR3 region has the DNA TGCAGTGCTAGAGGCCCTCCGGGATACTATGGCTACACCTTC. Amino acid sequence: CSARGPPGYYGYTF.

This clone was seen repeatedly, ten times or more. This chain connects TRBV4-2 to TRBJ2-2; TRBD2 might be the D (5 bases). Germline assignment: CDR1 LGHNA and CDR2 YNFKEQ. This CDR3 comprises 16 residues. The V gene lost 0 bases and the J gene lost 1 base, with 9 bases spanning the gap. The CDR3: CASSQDEGLNTGELFF. The CDR3 region has the DNA TGTGCCAGCAGCCAAGATGAGGGTCTGAACACCGGGGAGCTGTTTTTT.

The J gene is TRBJ2-7, the V gene TRBV7-8; no firm D call. V lost 3 bases and J lost 5, with 11 bases in between. The CDR3 covers 13 residues. The germline CDR1 and CDR2 sequences are SGHVS and FQNEAQ. The CDR3 DNA follows: TGTGCCAGCAGCTTTATACAGTTCCACGAGCAGTACTTC. Amino acids: CASSFIQFHEQYF.

Of note for this clone: A read error may explain this, as a much larger clone is one base away. Here the CDR3 omits its conserved ending phenylalanine or tryptophan, so a read error is the likely source. V gene TRBV20-1 combines with J gene TRBJ2-7; 7 bases line up with TRBD1. CDR1 DFQATT and CDR2 SNEGSKA come from the germline V gene (reference sequence). The V gene end was trimmed by 3 bases and the J gene end by 2 bases; junction bases not matched to a gene: 10. The CDR3 is made up of 15 amino acids. CDR3 sequence: CSARGPTGRAYEQYS. The CDR3 DNA reads as TGCAGTGCTAGGGGCCCGACAGGGCGAGCCTACGAGCAGTACTCC.

V is TRBV2 and J is TRBJ1-2, with D unclear. Trimming left V 6 bases short and J 4 bases short, with 9 bases between. The CDR3 runs 12 residues. CDR1 is SNHLY, CDR2 FYNNEI, per germline. CDR3 loop: CASSQDGYGYTF. The CDR3 nucleotides are TGTGCCAGCAGCCAGGACGGCTATGGCTACACCTTC. Variable domain in full (rest from reference TRBV2 and TRBJ1-2): EPEVTQTPSHQVTQMGQEVILRCVPISNHLYFYWYRQILGQKVEFLVSFYNNEISEKSEIFDDQFSVERPDGSNFTLKIRSTKLEDSAMYFCASSQDGYGYTFGSGTRLTVV.

In its sample, this clone is medium-sized. The gene calls are TRBV6-1 and TRBJ2-7, with a possible D match to TRBD2 (5 bases). The germline V gene has CDR1 MNHNS and CDR2 SASEGT. Trimming shortened V by 4 bases and J by 1 base, and 5 bases separated the two germline ends. This CDR3 contains 12 residues. The CDR3, as DNA: TGTGCCAGCAGTGGGACTTCCTACGAGCAGTACTTC. Protein product: CASSGTSYEQYF.

This clone has just a few counts. The gene calls are TRBV11-3 and TRBJ1-1; D may be TRBD1 (6 bases). This CDR3 has 13 residues. Germline CDR1 reads SGHNT; CDR2 reads YENEEA. V was shortened by 4 bases and J by 5 bases, with 11 bases between the two germline ends. In DNA form, the CDR3 reads TGTGCCAGCAGCTACGAAGGGGGTACTGAAGCTTTCTTT. It translates to CASSYEGGTEAFF. Looking up the rest from reference TRBV11-3 and TRBJ1-1 gives the full variable domain: EAGVVQSPRYKIIEKKQPVAFWCNPISGHNTLYWYLQNLGQGPELLIRYENEEAVDDSQLPKDRFSAERLKGVDSTLKIQPAELGDSAVYLCASSYEGGTEAFFGQGTRLTVV.

This clone was counted a few times. CDR3 in amino acids: CASRGGKTQYF. The CDR3 DNA reads as TGTGCCAGCCGAGGGGGAAAGACCCAGTACTTC. The V gene is TRBV6-1, the J gene TRBJ2-5; D possibly corresponds to TRBD1 (6 bases). Germline CDR1 is MNHNS and CDR2 is SASEGT. The CDR3 is 11 residues long. With 8 bases removed from V and 6 bases from J, the gap between germline ends came to 10 bases.

V and J are TRBV19 and TRBJ1-2, with D maybe TRBD1 (5 bases). Trimming took 2 bases from V and 8 from J, leaving 15 bases between them. The length of the CDR3 is 14 residues. Germline V gene lookup returns CDR1 LNHDA and CDR2 SQIVND (reference sequence). CDR3 in DNA: TGTGCCAGTAGTATATCCCCCCCCGCAGGGGGCTACACCTTC. This sequence encodes CASSISPPAGGYTF. The entire variable domain, with the rest obtained from reference TRBV19 and TRBJ1-2, is as follows: DGGITQSPKYLFRKEGQNVTLSCEQNLNHDAMYWYRQDPGQGLRLIYYSQIVNDFQKGDIAEGYSVSREKKESFPLTVTSAQKNPTAFYLCASSISPPAGGYTFGSGTRLTVV.

V is TRBV11-2 and J is TRBJ2-2, with 11 bases identical to TRBD2. Trimming removed 1 base from V and 7 bases from J; junction bases left unmatched: 5. This CDR3 region has 16 residues. Germline V gene sequence: CDR1 SGHAT, CDR2 FQNNGV. The CDR3 reads CASSLVPSGGHGELFF. The CDR3 region has the DNA TGTGCCAGCAGCTTAGTACCTAGCGGGGGGCACGGGGAGCTGTTTTTT.

Notes on this clone: A read error may produce the germline difference seen at one junction end. J is TRBJ2-7 and V is TRBV20-1, with D hard to call. The germline CDR1 and CDR2 sequences are DFQATT and SNEGSKA (reference sequence). This CDR3 has 11 residues. CDR3 loop: CIANRYYEQYF. DNA for the CDR3: TGCATTGCTAACCGATATTACGAGCAGTACTTC.

The gene calls are TRBV20-1 and TRBJ1-3; 10 bases are shared with TRBD1. The CDR3 has 15 amino acids. Trimming at V came to 5 bases and at J to 2 bases, leaving 6 bases not matched to a gene. CDR1 is DFQATT and CDR2 is SNEGSKA in the germline V gene (reference sequence). For the CDR3, the DNA is TGCAGTGCTTGGACAGGGGGTTCAGCTGGAAACACCATATATTTT. It specifies CSAWTGGSAGNTIYF.

This clone was observed a few times. V is TRBV3-1 and J is TRBJ2-1; unclear D gene. V was trimmed by 0 bases and J by 3 bases, leaving 9 bases between them. The germline V gene encodes CDR1 LGHDT and CDR2 YNNKEL (reference sequence). The CDR3 has 15 amino acids. The CDR3 loop reads CASSQERTLYNEQFF. The CDR3, as DNA: TGTGCCAGCAGCCAAGAGAGGACGCTCTACAATGAGCAGTTCTTC.

The V gene is TRBV15, the J gene TRBJ1-2; TRBD1 is a possible D gene (5 bases). Trimming removed 1 base at V and 8 bases at J, with 17 bases between. Germline CDR1 and CDR2: LNHNV and YYDKDF (reference sequence). The CDR3 is 15 amino acids. The CDR3 region is CATSRVGGSEGGYTF. Written as DNA, the CDR3 is TGTGCCACCAGCAGAGTCGGGGGATCGGAAGGAGGCTACACCTTC.

This clone showed up just a few times. V gene TRBV4-1 combines with J gene TRBJ2-7; D remains unclear. CDR3 size: 15 residues. The V and J ends lost 0 bases and 4 bases respectively, with 13 bases between them. Looked up from germline, CDR1 is MGHRA and CDR2 is YSYEKL. CDR3 in amino acids: CASSQEARLSYEQYF. As DNA, the CDR3 is TGCGCCAGCAGCCAAGAGGCTAGGCTTTCATACGAGCAGTACTTC.

The chain joins TRBV11-1 to TRBJ1-2, with TRBD1 identical over 8 bases. The germline CDR1 and CDR2 sequences are SGHAT and FQDESV (reference sequence). The trim removed 5 bases at V and 3 bases at J, leaving 2 bases unmatched. The CDR3 totals 13 residues. DNA for the CDR3: TGTGCCAGCAGCCCAGGGGGCGACTATGGCTACACCTTC. This sequence encodes CASSPGGDYGYTF. The variable domain in full, completed from reference TRBV11-1 and TRBJ1-2, reads EAEVAQSPRYKITEKSQAVAFWCDPISGHATLYWYRQILGQGPELLVQFQDESVVDDSQLPKDRFSAERLKGVDSTLKIQPAELGDSAMYLCASSPGGDYGYTFGSGTRLTVV.

The gene calls are TRBV20-1 and TRBJ2-5, with D perhaps TRBD2 (6 bases). With 4 bases removed from V and 5 bases from J, the gap between germline ends came to 26 bases. This CDR3 has 17 amino acids. Germline V gene sequence: CDR1 DFQATT, CDR2 SNEGSKA (reference sequence). The chain's CDR3 is CSATPFGSFAFWETQYF. The CDR3, as DNA: TGCAGTGCTACCCCCTTCGGGAGCTTCGCGTTTTGGGAGACCCAGTACTTC.

About this clone: One junction end does not reproduce the germline sequence, and a read error may be involved. This CDR3 is also generated by other DNA sequences in the sample. The chain has TRBV20-1 and TRBJ2-7; 13 bases are a match to TRBD2. CDR1 and CDR2 (germline): DFQATT, SNEGSKA (reference sequence). CDR3 size: 14 residues. The CDR3 loop reads CSASRLAGGYEQYF. The CDR3 bases are TGCAGTGCTAGTCGACTAGCGGGGGGCTACGAGCAGTATTTC.